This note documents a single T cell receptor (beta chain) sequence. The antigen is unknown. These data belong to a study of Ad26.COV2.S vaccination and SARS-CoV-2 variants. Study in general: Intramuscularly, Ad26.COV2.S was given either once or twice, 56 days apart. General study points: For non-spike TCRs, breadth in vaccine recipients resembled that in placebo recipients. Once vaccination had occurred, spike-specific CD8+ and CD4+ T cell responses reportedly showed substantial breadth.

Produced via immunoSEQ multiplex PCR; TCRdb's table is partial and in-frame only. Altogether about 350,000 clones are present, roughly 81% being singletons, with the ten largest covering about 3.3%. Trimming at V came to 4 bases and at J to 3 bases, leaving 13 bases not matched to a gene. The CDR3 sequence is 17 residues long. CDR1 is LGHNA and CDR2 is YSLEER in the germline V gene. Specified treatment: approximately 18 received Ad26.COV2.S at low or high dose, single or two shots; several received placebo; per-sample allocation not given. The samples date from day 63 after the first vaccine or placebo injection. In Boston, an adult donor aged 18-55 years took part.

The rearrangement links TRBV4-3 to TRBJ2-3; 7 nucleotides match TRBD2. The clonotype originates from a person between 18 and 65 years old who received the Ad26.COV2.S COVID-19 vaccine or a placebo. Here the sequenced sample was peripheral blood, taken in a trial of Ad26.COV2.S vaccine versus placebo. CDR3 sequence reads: CASSPRFLAGGTDTQYF. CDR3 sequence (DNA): TGCGCCAGCAGCCCAAGATTCTTAGCGGGTGGGACAGATACGCAGTATTTT.